This paragraph covers one TCR beta chain sequence. Its target is not known. This table comes from immunoSEQ multiplex PCR, and its TCRdb copy is limited to in-frame clones, with some not included. The sample contains over 85,000 clones, roughly 93% of which appear only once. The sample originates from a study of siplizumab effects on memory and regulatory T cells. Study-level findings and limits: Alloreactive sequences from unstimulated CD4+ memory cells fell significantly with siplizumab.

V was pared by 1 base and J by 1 base, with 10 bases between. The CDR3 is made up of 15 amino acids. CDR1 and CDR2 from the germline V gene are SEHNR and FQNEAQ (reference sequence). The rearrangement uses TRBV7-9 and TRBJ1-1; no definite D call. This receptor was obtained from a human donor in good health. Sequenced: CD8+ T cells sorted from blood. The DNA for the CDR3 is TGTGCCAGCAGCTTAGTATCCGGGGAGAACACTGAAGCTTTCTTT. Translated, it gives CASSLVSGENTEAFF.